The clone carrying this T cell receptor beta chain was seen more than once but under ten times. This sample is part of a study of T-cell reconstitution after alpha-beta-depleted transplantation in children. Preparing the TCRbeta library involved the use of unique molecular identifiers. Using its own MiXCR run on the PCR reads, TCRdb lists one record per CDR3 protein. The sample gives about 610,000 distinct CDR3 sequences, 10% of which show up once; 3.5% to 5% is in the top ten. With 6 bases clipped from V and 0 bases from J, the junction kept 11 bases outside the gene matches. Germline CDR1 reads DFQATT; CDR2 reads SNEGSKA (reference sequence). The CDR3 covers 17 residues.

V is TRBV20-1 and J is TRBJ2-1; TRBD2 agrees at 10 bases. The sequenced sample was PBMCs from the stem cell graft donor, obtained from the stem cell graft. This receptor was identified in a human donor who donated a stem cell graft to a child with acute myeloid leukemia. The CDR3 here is CSALIHPSGSSYNEQFF. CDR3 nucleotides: TGCAGTGCCCTGATCCACCCTAGCGGGAGCTCCTACAATGAGCAGTTCTTC.